This TCR beta chain stems from a study of response to subunit inactivated influenza vaccine. This clonotype was counted only a few times. In TCRdb, the RT-PCR reads were re-called with MiXCR into one record per CDR3 protein. The data contain hundreds of thousands of distinct CDR3 sequences, 7.5% to 8.5% of them singletons. Per the germline V gene, CDR1 is MNHNS and CDR2 is SASEGT. This CDR3 spans 14 amino acids. The V end was cut by 6 bases, the J end by 0 bases, with 9 bases between. The V and J genes are TRBV6-1 and TRBJ1-3, with unresolved D. Here the sequenced sample was PBMCs from blood, taken roughly 24 months after vaccination. The receptor's source is a man in his fifties or sixties who received an inactivated influenza vaccine. In DNA, the CDR3 is TGTGCCAGCAGACCACAGAGCTCTGGAAACACCATATATTTT. Its translation is CASRPQSSGNTIYF.